Shown below are 19 T cell receptor beta chains from a single sample sequenced in a study of T cell repertoires in aging, cancer and after chemotherapy. Amplification of TCR beta used genomic DNA extracted from peripheral blood. TRB rearrangements spanning V, D and J were amplified using mixed TRB-A/B primers. Each CDR3 protein is one row after TCRdb ran MiXCR on the multiplex PCR reads. This sample has 7,000 to 9,000 distinct CDR3 sequences, with about two fifths found just once. Sample: blood. The receptors derive from a human donor with a solid tumor.

The chain has TRBV27 and TRBJ2-1, with TRBD2 matching over 8 bases. The CDR3 spans 15 residues. The trim removed 7 bases at V and 6 bases at J, leaving 11 bases unmatched. Germline-derived CDR1 and CDR2 are MNHEY and SMNVEV (reference sequence). The CDR3 protein is CASNSPPGGINEQFF. The CDR3 DNA reads as TGTGCCAGCAATTCCCCTCCGGGAGGGATCAATGAGCAGTTCTTC.

V and J are TRBV5-6 and TRBJ2-2; possibly TRBD2 for D (5 bases). The CDR3 totals 15 residues. Germline V gene lookup returns CDR1 SGHDT and CDR2 YYEEEE. The ends were cut back, 5 bases at V and 1 base at J, with 12 bases in the middle. In DNA, the CDR3 is TGTGCCAGCAGTACAGCAGCGGTGAACACCGGGGAGCTGTTTTTT. Encoded protein: CASSTAAVNTGELFF.

There are a few counts of this clonotype. The J gene is TRBJ2-7, the V gene TRBV6-5, with 8 bases fitting TRBD1. In germline, CDR1 is MNHEY, CDR2 SVGAGI. The CDR3 is 14 amino acids. The junction had 6 bases not matched to a gene; V was cut back by 7 bases and J by 1 base. The CDR3 region is CASNRGQESYEQYF. CDR3 DNA sequence: TGTGCCAGCAATAGGGGACAGGAGTCCTACGAGCAGTACTTC.

The chain employs TRBV7-6 and TRBJ2-3; D remains unclear. Germline CDR1 reads SGHVS; CDR2 reads FNYEAQ. Trimming cost V 5 bases and J 1 base, with 10 bases left between them. The CDR3 covers 14 residues. This CDR3 is CASSVIPGTDTQYF. The DNA of the CDR3 is TGTGCCAGCAGCGTAATTCCGGGCACAGATACGCAGTATTTT.

J is TRBJ2-7 and V is TRBV18; 7 bases line up with TRBD1. This CDR3 is 13 amino acids long. Looked up from germline, CDR1 is KGHSH and CDR2 is LQKENI. Trimming took 2 bases from V and 6 from J; bases not matched to a gene: 4. CDR3 loop: CASSPDRDGEQYF. Written as DNA, the CDR3 is TGTGCCAGCTCACCAGACAGGGACGGCGAGCAGTACTTC.

The gene calls are TRBV12-3 or TRBV12-4 and TRBJ2-7, with D tentatively TRBD1 (5 bases). The CDR3 extends over 13 amino acids. The ends were cut back, 5 bases at V and 3 bases at J, with 11 bases in the middle. The CDR3 bases are TGTGCCAGCAGTCCCGACAGCTTCTACGAGCAGTACTTC. It specifies CASSPDSFYEQYF.

V and J are TRBV6-5 and TRBJ1-6, with D unclear. Deletions cut 7 bases from V and 8 bases from J, with 18 bases between. CDR3 length: 15 amino acids. The germline gives CDR1 MNHEY, CDR2 SVGAGI. The CDR3 sequence is CASTPGDIRDSPLHF. CDR3 nucleotide sequence: TGTGCCAGCACCCCCGGAGACATTCGAGATTCACCCCTCCACTTT.

The sample holds a few counts of this clonotype. In DNA form, the CDR3 reads TGTGCCAGCAGTTTAGCGGGCCCCTACCACAATGAGCAGTTCTTC. Translating gives CASSLAGPYHNEQFF. The genes are TRBV12-3 or TRBV12-4 and TRBJ2-1; D ambiguous. The CDR3 has 15 residues. Trimming pared 0 bases from V and 5 bases from J, leaving 11 bases between.

The genes are TRBV11-3 and TRBJ2-7; tentative D call: TRBD2 (5 bases). Germline V lookup: CDR1 SGHNT, CDR2 YENEEA. The CDR3 runs 15 residues. V was pared by 1 base and J by 0 bases, with 10 bases between. The CDR3 loop reads CASSLVSVSSYEQYF. CDR3 coding DNA: TGTGCCAGCAGCTTAGTTAGCGTCAGCTCCTACGAGCAGTACTTC.

Only a few counts were recorded for this clonotype. CDR3 sequence (DNA): TGTGCCAGCAGCCCCGACTGGGGGGATCAGCCCCAGCATTTT. Residues: CASSPDWGDQPQHF. The chain joins TRBV5-5 to TRBJ1-5; D is perhaps TRBD1 (5 bases). CDR1 is SGHKS, CDR2 YYEKEE, per germline (reference sequence). The CDR3 totals 14 residues. Trimming stripped 4 bases from V and 5 bases from J, with 13 bases between. The full variable domain, its missing parts supplied by reference TRBV5-5 and TRBJ1-5, is DAGVTQSPTHLIKTRGQQVTLRCSPISGHKSVSWYQQVLGQGPQFIFQYYEKEERGRGNFPDRFSARQFPNYSSELNVNALLLGDSALYLCASSPDWGDQPQHFGDGTRLSIL.

A few counts support this clonotype. This chain connects TRBV19 to TRBJ2-5; tentatively, D is TRBD2 (6 bases). The V and J ends lost 3 bases and 1 base respectively, with 18 bases between them. Germline V lookup: CDR1 LNHDA, CDR2 SQIVND (reference sequence). The CDR3 has 17 amino acids. This CDR3 is CASSMGYHLASQETQYF. DNA of the CDR3: TGTGCCAGTAGTATGGGTTACCACCTAGCGAGCCAAGAGACCCAGTACTTC.

This clonotype was detected a few times. This chain uses TRBV19 with TRBJ2-2; a possible D gene is TRBD2 (5 bases). Trimming left V 7 bases short and J 5 bases short, with 11 bases between. Germline lookup yields CDR1 LNHDA and CDR2 SQIVND (reference sequence). The CDR3 loop spans 13 amino acids. In nucleotides, the CDR3 is TGTGCCAGTAATTTTGGGAGAACCGGGGAGCTGTTTTTT. Translated: CASNFGRTGELFF.

The rearrangement joins TRBV6-2 or TRBV6-3 to TRBJ2-5; D is unclear. Germline CDR1 is MNHEY and CDR2 is SVGEGT. V shed 7 bases and J shed 5 bases, with 8 bases lying between them. The CDR3 runs to 11 residues. DNA for the CDR3: TGTGCCAGCAAAAAGTGGGAGACCCAGTACTTC. Protein: CASKKWETQYF.

The chain is built from TRBV12-3 or TRBV12-4 and TRBJ2-7, with D hard to call. CDR3 length equals 12 residues. The ends were cut back, 6 bases at V and 1 base at J, with 7 bases in the middle. The CDR3 protein is CASSSTSYEQYF. The CDR3 DNA follows: TGTGCCAGCAGCTCGACGTCCTACGAGCAGTACTTC.

Regarding this clonotype: The junction departs from germline at one end; a sequencing error may be responsible. The rearrangement joins TRBV24-1 to TRBJ2-7; D unresolved. The CDR3 contains 15 residues. Per germline, CDR1 KGHDR and CDR2 SFDVKD. The CDR3 is CATSDFKRGTYEQYF. CDR3 nucleotides: TGTGCCACTAGTGACTTCAAACGAGGAACCTACGAGCAGTACTTC.

For this clonotype: No DNA is shown, since the ends of the CDR3 on it are uncertain; the CDR3 is the one TCRdb lists. This CDR3 is CASNRGDAGANVLTFGAGETQYF. The chain couples TRBV11-3 to TRBJ2-5; TRBD1 was called by the table and not checked on the DNA. Inclusive of both ends, the CDR3 amounts to 23 amino acids. CDR1 and CDR2 (germline): SGHNT, YENEEA.

V usage is TRBV5-6 and J usage is TRBJ2-5; 11 bases are a match to TRBD2. The ends lost 5 bases at V and 7 bases at J; junction bases unmatched: 4. Germline CDR1 SGHDT, CDR2 YYEEEE. The CDR3 sequence is 13 residues long. CDR3: CASSLAGGGTQYF. The CDR3 nucleotides read TGTGCCAGCAGTCTAGCGGGGGGCGGGACCCAGTACTTC.

The chain couples TRBV10-3 to TRBJ1-1; D is uncertain. Germline CDR1 and CDR2: ENHRY and SYGVKD. The CDR3 length is 13 residues. V was clipped by 4 bases and J by 1 base, with 7 bases between them. CDR3 loop: CAISGDGNTEAFF. The CDR3 DNA is TGTGCCATCAGTGGAGACGGGAACACTGAAGCTTTCTTT.

Details on this clonotype: One base away lies a much larger clone, so this may be a sequencing read error. Lacking the conserved final phenylalanine or tryptophan, this CDR3 likely reflects a read error. This sequence joins TRBV29-1 and TRBJ2-1; D gene uncertain. The CDR3 spans 13 residues. V lost 8 bases and J lost 0, with 11 bases in between. In germline, CDR1 is SQVTM, CDR2 ANQGSEA. Written as DNA, the CDR3 is TGCAGCTACCCTAGTCGCTCCTACAATGAGCAGTTCTAC. This sequence encodes CSYPSRSYNEQFY.